A selection of T cell receptor beta chains follows, all from one sample in a study of blood T cell repertoires in COVID-19. The repertoire was sequenced with immunoSEQ multiplex PCR; TCRdb's copy has only in-frame clones and lacks some. The repertoire holds about 220,000 clones, 70% to 90% seen once, with roughly 12% in the top ten. The material sequenced was peripheral blood. The receptor set was obtained from a human donor in a cohort sampled during active COVID-19. Both conserved end residues are part of each CDR3. Each record gives: J gene, V gene, CDR3 length, CDR3 protein.

J: TRBJ2-1; V: TRBV7-9; length: 15; CDR3: CASSFQGLDGRREFF
J: TRBJ2-6; V: TRBV20-1; length: 18; CDR3: CSASLWGQGLSGANVLTF
J: TRBJ1-5; V: TRBV4-3; length: 14; CDR3: CASSQDAGNQPQHF
J: TRBJ2-7; V: TRBV20-1; length: 15; CDR3: CSASPGGTQTYEQYF
J: TRBJ2-7; V: TRBV28; length: 15; CDR3: CASSLPGLLSYEQYF
J: TRBJ2-1; V: TRBV19; length: 11; CDR3: CASRRFDEQFF
J: TRBJ1-2; V: TRBV25-1; length: 14; CDR3: CASSTSRTGAGYTF
J: TRBJ2-7; V: TRBV5-1; length: 15; CDR3: CASTPLAGPNYEQYF
J: TRBJ1-1; V: TRBV7-9; length: 12; CDR3: CASSPRDTEAFF
J: TRBJ1-2; V: TRBV7-9; length: 15; CDR3: CASSTPDRGRGGYTF
J: TRBJ2-4; V: TRBV28; length: 16; CDR3: CASAGTSGNQKNIQYF
J: TRBJ2-1; V: TRBV9; length: 15; CDR3: CASSVAGGSYNEQFF
J: TRBJ1-2; V: TRBV19; length: 14; CDR3: CASSTLQDYYGYTF
J: TRBJ2-3; V: TRBV5-1; length: 15; CDR3: CASSAGTGLADTQYF
J: TRBJ1-1; V: TRBV27; length: 12; CDR3: CASSFHSGPAFF
J: TRBJ2-5; V: TRBV7-2; length: 13; CDR3: CASSSLPQETQYF
J: TRBJ2-7; V: TRBV6-5; length: 15; CDR3: CASSYVQGSSYEQYF
J: TRBJ2-7; V: TRBV4-2; length: 15; CDR3: CASSQGNRGPYEQYF
J: TRBJ1-6; V: TRBV6-5; length: 16; CDR3: CASSYSRDIWGSPLHF
J: TRBJ2-1; V: TRBV5-1; length: 15; CDR3: CASSLDQGRYNEQFF
J: TRBJ2-1; V: TRBV2; length: 14; CDR3: CASSEVTGGSEQFF
J: TRBJ2-3; V: TRBV5-1; length: 16; CDR3: CASSFGLAGLTDTQYF
J: TRBJ1-4; V: TRBV6-1; length: 13; CDR3: CASSEGANEKLFF
J: TRBJ2-5; V: TRBV6-5; length: 14; CDR3: CASRPTTGGETQYF
J: TRBJ1-2; V: TRBV5-1; length: 14; CDR3: CASSLGTETYGYTF
J: TRBJ1-6; V: TRBV5-1; length: 14; CDR3: CAGREDIYNSPLHF
J: TRBJ2-7; V: TRBV5-1; length: 13; CDR3: CASSLTGTYEQYF